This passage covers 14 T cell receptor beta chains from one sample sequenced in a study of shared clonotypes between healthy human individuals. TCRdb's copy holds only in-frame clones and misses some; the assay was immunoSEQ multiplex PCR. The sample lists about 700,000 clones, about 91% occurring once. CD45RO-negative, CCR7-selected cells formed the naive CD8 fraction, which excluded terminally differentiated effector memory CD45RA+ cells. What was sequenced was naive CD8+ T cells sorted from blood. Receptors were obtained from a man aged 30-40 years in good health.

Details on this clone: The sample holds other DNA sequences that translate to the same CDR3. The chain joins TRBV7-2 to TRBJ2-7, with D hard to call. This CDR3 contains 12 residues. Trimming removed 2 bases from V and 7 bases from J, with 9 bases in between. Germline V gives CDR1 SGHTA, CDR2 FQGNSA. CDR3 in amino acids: CASSLSPREQYF. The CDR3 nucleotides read TGTGCCAGCAGCTTAAGCCCAAGGGAGCAGTACTTC. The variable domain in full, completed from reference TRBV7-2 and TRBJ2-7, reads GAGVSQSPSNKVTEKGKDVELRCDPISGHTALYWYRQSLGQGLEFLIYFQGNSAPDKSGLPSDRFSAERTGGSVSTLTIQRTQQEDSAVYLCASSLSPREQYFGPGTRLTVT.

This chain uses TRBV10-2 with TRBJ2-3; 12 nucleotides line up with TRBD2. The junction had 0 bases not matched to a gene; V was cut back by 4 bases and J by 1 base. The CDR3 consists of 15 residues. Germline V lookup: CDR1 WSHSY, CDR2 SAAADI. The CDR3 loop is CASSGLAGGTDTQYF. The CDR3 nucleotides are TGCGCCAGCAGTGGACTAGCGGGGGGCACAGATACGCAGTATTTT.

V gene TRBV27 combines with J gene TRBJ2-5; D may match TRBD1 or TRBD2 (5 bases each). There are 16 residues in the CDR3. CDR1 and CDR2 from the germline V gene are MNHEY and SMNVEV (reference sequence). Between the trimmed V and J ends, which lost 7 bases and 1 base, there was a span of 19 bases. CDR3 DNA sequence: TGTGCCAGCAAGGACCGGGGCTCCAAAACCCAAGAGACCCAGTACTTC. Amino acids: CASKDRGSKTQETQYF.

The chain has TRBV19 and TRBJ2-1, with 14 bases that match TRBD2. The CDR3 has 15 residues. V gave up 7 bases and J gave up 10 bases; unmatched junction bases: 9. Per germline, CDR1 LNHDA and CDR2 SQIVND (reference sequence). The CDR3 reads CASNPRGLAGEEQFF. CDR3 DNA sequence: TGTGCCAGTAACCCTAGGGGACTAGCGGGAGAGGAGCAGTTCTTC.

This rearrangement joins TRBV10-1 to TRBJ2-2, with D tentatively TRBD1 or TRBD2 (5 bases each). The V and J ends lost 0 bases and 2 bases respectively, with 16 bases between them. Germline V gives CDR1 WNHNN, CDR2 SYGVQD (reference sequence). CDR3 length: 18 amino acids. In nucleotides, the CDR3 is TGCGCCAGCAGTGAGTCGGGAGCTTGGGGGATTAACACCGGGGAGCTGTTTTTT. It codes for CASSESGAWGINTGELFF.

CDR3 nucleotides: TGCGCCAGCAGCTTGGTGTCGAAGCCGAATGAGCAGTTCTTC. Protein sequence: CASSLVSKPNEQFF. The gene calls are TRBV5-1 and TRBJ2-1; D is unclear. V lost 0 bases and J 7 bases, leaving 11 bases between the germline ends. This CDR3 is built from 14 residues. Germline-derived CDR1 and CDR2 are SGHRS and YFSETQ.

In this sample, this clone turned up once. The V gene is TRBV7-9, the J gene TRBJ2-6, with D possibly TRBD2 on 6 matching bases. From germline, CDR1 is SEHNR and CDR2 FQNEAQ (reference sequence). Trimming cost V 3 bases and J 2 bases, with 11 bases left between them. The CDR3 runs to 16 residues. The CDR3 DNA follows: TGTGCCAGCAGCTTTTCGGGGGAGGCTGGGGCCAACGTCCTGACTTTC. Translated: CASSFSGEAGANVLTF.

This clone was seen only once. Here the CDR3 reads CASSLRLGQGDYGYTF. Written as DNA, the CDR3 is TGTGCCAGCAGCTTAAGGTTGGGACAGGGAGACTATGGCTACACCTTC. The chain couples TRBV7-2 to TRBJ1-2, with 9 bases aligning to TRBD1. From germline, CDR1 is SGHTA and CDR2 FQGNSA. This CDR3 region has 16 residues. V gave up 2 bases and J gave up 3 bases; unmatched junction bases: 7.

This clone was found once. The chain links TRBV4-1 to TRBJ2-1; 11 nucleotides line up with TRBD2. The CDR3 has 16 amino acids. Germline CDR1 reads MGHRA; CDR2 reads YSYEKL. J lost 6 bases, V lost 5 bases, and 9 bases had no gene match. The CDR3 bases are TGCGCCAGCAGCGCAATAGGTACTAGCGGGAGCAATGAGCAGTTCTTC. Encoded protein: CASSAIGTSGSNEQFF.

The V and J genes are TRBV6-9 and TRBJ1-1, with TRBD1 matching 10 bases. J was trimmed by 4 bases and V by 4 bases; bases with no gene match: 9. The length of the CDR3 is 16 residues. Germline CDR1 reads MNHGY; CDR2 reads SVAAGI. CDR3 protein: CASSFPTGGRGTEAFF. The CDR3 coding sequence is TGTGCCAGCAGTTTCCCGACAGGGGGCCGGGGCACTGAAGCTTTCTTT.

The CDR3 loop reads CASSQTGGSYEQYF. The CDR3 nucleotides are TGTGCCAGCAGCCAGACAGGGGGCTCCTACGAGCAGTACTTC. The V call is TRBV5-4, the J call TRBJ2-7; 9 bases fit TRBD1. The J segment lost 0 bases and the V segment lost 4 bases, leaving 2 bases of the junction unmatched. Germline loops: CDR1 SGHNT, CDR2 YYREEE (reference sequence). The length of the CDR3 is 14 residues. Full variable domain (missing parts from reference TRBV5-4 and TRBJ2-7): ETGVTQSPTHLIKTRGQQVTLRCSSQSGHNTVSWYQQALGQGPQFIFQYYREEENGRGNFPPRFSGLQFPNYSSELNVNALELDDSALYLCASSQTGGSYEQYFGPGTRLTVT.

The CDR3 loop is CASSSGTGLYEQYF. The CDR3 DNA follows: TGTGCCAGCAGCTCCGGGACAGGGCTCTACGAGCAGTACTTC. The genes are TRBV7-9 and TRBJ2-7; 9 nucleotides line up with TRBD1. Per the germline V gene, CDR1 is SEHNR and CDR2 is FQNEAQ (reference sequence). The V segment lost 4 bases and the J segment 3 bases; nucleotides outside the gene matches: 4. This CDR3 has 14 residues.

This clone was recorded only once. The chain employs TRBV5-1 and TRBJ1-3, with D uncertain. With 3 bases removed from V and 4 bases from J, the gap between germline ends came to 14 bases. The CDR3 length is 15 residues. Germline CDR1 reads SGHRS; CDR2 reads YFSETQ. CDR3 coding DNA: TGCGCCAGCAGCTCCCCGTTATTCACAGGAAACACCATATATTTT. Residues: CASSSPLFTGNTIYF.

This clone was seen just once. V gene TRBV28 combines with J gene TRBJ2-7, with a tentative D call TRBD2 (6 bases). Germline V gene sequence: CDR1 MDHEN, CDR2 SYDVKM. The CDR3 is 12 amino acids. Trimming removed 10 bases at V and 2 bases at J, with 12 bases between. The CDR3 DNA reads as TGTGCCACTACGGGGGAAACCTACGAGCAGTACTTC. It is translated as CATTGETYEQYF.